The 23 T cell receptor beta chains presented below share a single source sample, sequenced in a study of T-cell reconstitution after alpha-beta-depleted transplantation in children. The TCRbeta library was prepared with unique molecular identifiers. TCRdb independently ran MiXCR on the PCR reads; one entry per CDR3 protein. The data contain hundreds of thousands of distinct CDR3 sequences, approximately 30% of them singletons. The sample in question was PBMCs from the stem cell graft donor, obtained from the stem cell graft. The receptors were sampled from a human donor who donated a stem cell graft to a child with aplastic anemia.

The rearrangement joins TRBV4-3 to TRBJ2-1, with D tentatively TRBD2 (6 bases). Trimming cost V 1 base and J 1 base, with 14 bases left between them. This CDR3 comprises 17 residues. Germline CDR1 and CDR2: LGHNA and YSLEER. The CDR3 loop reads CASSQGGSGESYNEQFF. CDR3 bases: TGCGCCAGCAGCCAAGGAGGCTCGGGGGAGTCCTACAATGAGCAGTTCTTC.

Only a few counts were recorded for this clonotype. The rearrangement uses TRBV12-3 or TRBV12-4 and TRBJ1-1; D unclear. The V and J ends lost 6 bases and 1 base respectively, with 12 bases between them. This CDR3 has 14 residues. Here the CDR3 DNA reads TGTGCCAGCAGACTTTGGATCGAGAACACTGAAGCTTTCTTT. Translating it yields CASRLWIENTEAFF.

J is TRBJ2-7 and V is TRBV6-2 or TRBV6-3, with D unclear. This CDR3 has 14 residues. The germline V and J ends were trimmed by 6 bases and 4 bases, with 16 bases remaining between them. The germline V gene has CDR1 MNHEY and CDR2 SVGEGT. In DNA form, the CDR3 reads TGTGCCAGCAGAAGCCGTGGGGAAGTGTACGAGCAGTACTTC. Protein: CASRSRGEVYEQYF.

This clonotype occurred a few times. The rearrangement links TRBV25-1 to TRBJ2-5; maybe TRBD1 (5 bases). V was shortened by 1 base and J by 5 bases, with 11 bases between the two germline ends. Germline V gives CDR1 MGHDK, CDR2 SYGVNS. The CDR3 has 14 residues. For the CDR3, the DNA is TGTGCCAGCAGTGAATGGGGCGGAGTGGAGACCCAGTACTTC. Amino acid sequence: CASSEWGGVETQYF.

This clonotype occurred a few times. The rearrangement links TRBV7-8 to TRBJ1-3; 9 bases map to TRBD1. The junction had 9 bases not matched to a gene; V was cut back by 4 bases and J by 2 bases. The CDR3 contains 17 residues. CDR1 is SGHVS, CDR2 FQNEAQ, per germline. CDR3 sequence (DNA): TGTGCCAGCAGCTCCCGGGACAGGGTATCGCCTGGAAACACCATATATTTT. Translated, it gives CASSSRDRVSPGNTIYF.

This clonotype came up a few times. This chain links TRBV29-1 with TRBJ1-2; D ambiguous. With 4 bases removed from V and 6 bases from J, the gap between germline ends came to 18 bases. Germline V CDR1 and CDR2: SQVTM, ANQGSEA. This CDR3 has 14 residues. CDR3 loop: CSVGEPILGDGYTF. The CDR3 DNA reads TGCAGCGTTGGGGAACCAATTCTAGGCGATGGCTACACCTTC.

The chain couples TRBV4-3 to TRBJ1-2; tentative D call: TRBD1 (5 bases). This CDR3 is 13 amino acids long. V shed 4 bases and J shed 5 bases, with 11 bases lying between them. Per germline, CDR1 LGHNA and CDR2 YSLEER. CDR3: CASSLIQGYGYTF. In nucleotides, the CDR3 is TGCGCCAGCAGCCTTATCCAGGGTTATGGCTACACCTTC.

This clonotype was seen only a few times. The chain combines TRBV7-9 with TRBJ2-7; maybe TRBD2 (6 bases). This CDR3 comprises 14 residues. V was trimmed by 5 bases and J by 5 bases, leaving 16 bases between them. Germline V gene data show CDR1 as SEHNR and CDR2 as FQNEAQ (reference sequence). For the CDR3, the DNA is TGTGCCAGCAGCAGCGCCGCGGGGTCCGACGAGCAGTACTTC. Amino acids: CASSSAAGSDEQYF. The full variable domain, rest sourced from reference TRBV7-9 and TRBJ2-7, is DTGVSQNPRHKITKRGQNVTFRCDPISEHNRLYWYRQTLGQGPEFLTYFQNEAQLEKSRLLSDRFSAERPKGSFSTLEIQRTEQGDSAMYLCASSSAAGSDEQYFGPGTRLTVT.

V usage is TRBV20-1 and J usage is TRBJ2-1; D is unclear. The germline V gene encodes CDR1 DFQATT and CDR2 SNEGSKA (reference sequence). CDR3 size: 11 residues. Trimming left V 2 bases short and J 8 bases short, with 7 bases between. CDR3 coding DNA: TGCAGTGCTAGAATAGCTGATGAGCAGTTCTTC. Protein sequence: CSARIADEQFF.

This rearrangement joins TRBV4-1 to TRBJ1-4; D unresolved. The CDR3 is 14 amino acids. The germline gives CDR1 MGHRA, CDR2 YSYEKL. V lost 4 bases to trimming and J lost 8 bases, with 14 bases between them. CDR3 loop: CASSPGRGKEKLFF. For the CDR3, the DNA is TGCGCCAGCAGCCCTGGTCGAGGGAAAGAAAAACTGTTTTTT.

The chain employs TRBV12-3 or TRBV12-4 and TRBJ1-2, with 7 bases fitting TRBD1. The CDR3 covers 14 residues. J gave up 2 bases and V 6 bases, and 6 bases lay outside the gene matches. The CDR3 coding sequence is TGTGCCAGCAGGCCAGGGGGTAGCAACTATGGCTACACCTTC. Protein sequence: CASRPGGSNYGYTF.

V is TRBV7-9 and J is TRBJ1-1, with D maybe TRBD1 (5 bases). The CDR3 has 15 amino acids. Looked up from germline, CDR1 is SEHNR and CDR2 is FQNEAQ (reference sequence). V gave up 1 base and J gave up 2 bases, with 11 bases separating them. The CDR3 DNA reads TGTGCCAGCAGCTTAGTGGGACCGATAAACACTGAAGCTTTCTTT. It specifies CASSLVGPINTEAFF.

This clonotype was counted ten times or more. J is TRBJ2-1 and V is TRBV29-1; D not certain. The V end was cut by 7 bases, the J end by 7 bases, with 8 bases between. CDR3 length: 10 amino acids. Germline V CDR1 and CDR2: SQVTM, ANQGSEA. The CDR3 region is CSGGGNEQFF. The CDR3 DNA follows: TGCAGCGGGGGTGGTAATGAGCAGTTCTTC.

The V gene is TRBV28, the J gene TRBJ2-6; no reliable D call. V dropped 4 bases and J dropped 1 base, with 8 bases sitting between them. This CDR3 is built from 15 residues. CDR1 MDHEN and CDR2 SYDVKM come from the germline V gene. CDR3 DNA: TGTGCCAGCAGTTACTTCGGGTCTGGGGCCAACGTCCTGACTTTC. Encoded protein: CASSYFGSGANVLTF.

The genes are TRBV9 and TRBJ2-5; D ambiguous. The germline V gene has CDR1 SGDLS and CDR2 YYNGEE. V lost 7 bases and J 5 bases, leaving 15 bases between the germline ends. The CDR3 loop spans 13 amino acids. This CDR3 reads CASGRGQWETQYF. The CDR3 bases are TGTGCCAGCGGACGTGGTCAATGGGAGACCCAGTACTTC.

This clonotype showed up just a few times. The CDR3 DNA sequence: TGCAGCGTCTCGGACAGGGGGCACACTGAAGCTTTCTTT. Translated: CSVSDRGHTEAFF. The chain joins TRBV29-1 to TRBJ1-1, with TRBD1 matching over 11 bases. The CDR3 loop spans 13 amino acids. V lost 6 bases, J lost 3 bases, and 3 bases stayed unmatched. The germline V gene encodes CDR1 SQVTM and CDR2 ANQGSEA.

This chain connects TRBV18 to TRBJ2-7; possible D gene TRBD1, 6 bases. The CDR3 sequence is 16 residues long. V lost 5 bases, J lost 0 bases, and 17 bases lay in between. Germline assignment: CDR1 KGHSH and CDR2 LQKENI. For the CDR3, the DNA is TGTGCCAGCTCATCCCTTACTACAGGGAGCTCCTACGAGCAGTACGTC. Translated, it gives CASSSLTTGSSYEQYV.

The chain employs TRBV12-3 or TRBV12-4 and TRBJ1-1, with D unclear. V shed 3 bases and J shed 7 bases, with 27 bases lying between them. CDR3 length equals 18 residues. The CDR3 nucleotides read TGTGCCAGCAGTTTTGAGGGAACCGGAGGAGCGGGGTTCCTTGAAGCTTTCTTT. Translation gives CASSFEGTGGAGFLEAFF.

This sequence joins TRBV5-1 and TRBJ1-4, with D possibly being TRBD1 (6 bases). This CDR3 is 13 amino acids long. Between the trimmed V and J ends, which lost 2 bases and 8 bases, there was a span of 10 bases. The V gene's germline CDR1 is SGHRS and CDR2 YFSETQ. CDR3 residues: CASSLRGMEKLFF. For the CDR3, the DNA is TGCGCCAGCAGCTTAAGGGGGATGGAAAAACTGTTTTTT.

The V and J genes are TRBV5-1 and TRBJ1-1; no clear D gene. The CDR3 totals 14 residues. The V gene lost 4 bases and the J gene lost 4 bases, with 14 bases spanning the gap. Germline V gene lookup returns CDR1 SGHRS and CDR2 YFSETQ. CDR3 residues: CASSPLAGGTEAFF. Written as DNA, the CDR3 is TGCGCCAGCAGCCCACTTGCCGGTGGCACTGAAGCTTTCTTT.

The rearrangement joins TRBV5-6 to TRBJ1-1; D gene uncertain. This CDR3 is built from 14 residues. V was trimmed by 4 bases and J by 1 base, leaving 11 bases between them. Germline CDR1 SGHDT, CDR2 YYEEEE. In DNA, the CDR3 is TGTGCCAGCAGCCCCGGACGGTGGAACACTGAAGCTTTCTTT. Encoded protein: CASSPGRWNTEAFF.

V and J are TRBV12-3 or TRBV12-4 and TRBJ2-7; 7 bases match TRBD2. J gave up 4 bases and V 5 bases, and 26 bases lay outside the gene matches. The CDR3 extends over 20 amino acids. The CDR3 reads CASSPSFKTSPTIVRYEQYF. The CDR3 coding sequence is TGTGCCAGCAGTCCAAGCTTCAAGACTAGCCCGACCATAGTAAGGTACGAGCAGTACTTC.

V and J are TRBV7-1 and TRBJ1-5; 8 nucleotides match TRBD1. TRBV7-1 carries the ORF label, with uncertain function. The CDR3 has 15 amino acids. Trimming cost V 3 bases and J 6 bases; bases outside gene matches: 7. The CDR3 here is CASSSGQGGSQPQHF. The CDR3 bases are TGTGCCAGCAGCTCTGGACAGGGAGGGAGTCAGCCCCAGCATTTT.